Described below is a single T cell receptor (beta chain) sequence and its context. The record originates from a study of regulatory T cells in long-lasting Graves disease. According to the study, TCR beta libraries were built with iRepertoire HTBI primers and CDR3-region Arm-PCR. One entry per CDR3 protein, called by TCRdb with MiXCR from the multiplex PCR reads. The table shows roughly 400,000 distinct CDR3 sequences, with about 15% occurring only once. The time point was: newly diagnosed GD, antithyroid drugs for less than 3 months. Isolated PBMC RNA provided the starting material for the TCR library. The same specimen was also included in a second study, on T cells in Graves' hyperthyroidism and ophthalmopathy.

Sequencing was performed on peripheral blood mononuclear cells (PBMCs), taken at new diagnosis, from a patient treated with antithyroid drugs. This TCR came from a woman aged 40 to 50 with Graves disease.

CDR3 sequence (DNA): TGCAGTGCTAGTGCGGCATCCGGCAATCAGCCCCAGCATTTT. The encoded protein is CSASAASGNQPQHF. The rearrangement joins TRBV20-1 to TRBJ1-5; unclear D gene. CDR1 and CDR2 from the germline V gene are DFQATT and SNEGSKA (reference sequence). The CDR3 runs 14 residues. The germline V and J ends were trimmed by 3 bases and 2 bases, with 11 bases remaining between them.